The 13 T cell receptor beta chains presented below share a single source sample, sequenced in a study of persistence of HIV-infected CD4 T cells (dated by TCRdb to the early 2020s). For these receptors, no antigen is known. What this sample's treatment or condition label stands for: suppressive antiretroviral therapy. Cells were stimulated with lysates of CMV-infected fibroblasts at roughly 11 ug/mL. CD4+ T cells that responded were sorted based on upregulation of both CD40 ligand and CD69. TCRbeta repertoires were sequenced from genomic DNA with the immunoSEQ hsTCRB assay version 4 in survey mode. As stored in TCRdb, this immuneACCESS dataset retains in-frame rearrangements with V and J assigned. A fraction of the clones does not appear; measured against another copy, unresolved V genes explain less than half of the discrepancy, and the remainder lacks a known reason. The sample contains 15,000 to 20,000 clones, about four fifths of them found a single time. 6.8% of the sample belongs to the ten largest clones.

The specimen comprised CD4+ T cells sorted from PBMCs after 18-hour stimulation, sampled from a patient who received antiretroviral therapy. The sample's cell subset or site, from its label and the paper: CD40L+CD69+ CD4 T cells responding to CMV lysate. These receptors all stem from an adult man with HIV who was CMV-seropositive.

In this sample, this clone turned up a few times. The chain employs TRBV3-1 (or the pseudogene TRBV3-2) and TRBJ1-2, with D perhaps matching TRBD1 (6 bases). The V and J ends lost 3 bases and 8 bases respectively, with 13 bases between them. CDR3 length: 13 residues. Per the germline V gene, CDR1 is LGHDT and CDR2 is YNNKEL (reference sequence). This CDR3 reads CASSQNREGGYTF. The CDR3 region has the DNA TGTGCCAGCAGCCAGAACAGGGAAGGAGGCTACACCTTC.

The genes are TRBV21-1 and TRBJ2-3; TRBD2, the table's D call, was not compared with the DNA. TRBV21-1 is classified as a pseudogene. There are 18 residues in the CDR3. The CDR3 here is CASTFLKGAGGPTDTQYF. DNA for the CDR3: TGTGCCAGCACATTCCTCAAAGGAGCGGGGGGGCCGACAGATACGCAGTATTTT.

This chain connects TRBV2 to TRBJ1-6, with D possibly being TRBD1 (6 bases). The germline CDR1 and CDR2 sequences are SNHLY and FYNNEI. Trimming removed 8 bases from V and 9 bases from J, with 11 bases in between. The CDR3 extends over 12 amino acids. CDR3 DNA: TGTGCCAGCGACACAGGGATTTCACCCCTCCACTTT. This codes for CASDTGISPLHF.

The gene calls are TRBV3-1 (or the pseudogene TRBV3-2) and TRBJ1-3; D is unclear. The length of the CDR3 is 14 residues. The V and J ends lost 0 bases and 1 base respectively, with 4 bases between them. Germline-derived CDR1 and CDR2 are LGHDT and YNNKEL (reference sequence). CDR3 sequence reads: CASSQDGSGNTIYF. CDR3 in DNA: TGTGCCAGCAGCCAAGACGGATCTGGAAACACCATATATTTT.

This chain links TRBV25-1 with TRBJ2-7; 9 bases align to TRBD2. The V gene's germline CDR1 is MGHDK and CDR2 SYGVNS. With 0 bases clipped from V and 4 bases from J, the junction kept 7 bases outside the gene matches. This CDR3 has 16 residues. CDR3 amino acids: CASSEYSGGNIYEQYF. For the CDR3, the DNA is TGTGCCAGCAGTGAATATAGCGGGGGCAATATTTACGAGCAGTACTTC.

This clone was seen a few times. V and J are TRBV5-1 and TRBJ1-6, with 7 bases lining up with TRBD1. The V and J ends lost 1 base and 7 bases, in that order; junction bases with no gene match: 11. This CDR3 has 17 amino acids. Germline V gene data show CDR1 as SGHRS and CDR2 as YFSETQ. The CDR3, as DNA: TGCGCCAGCAGCTTGAGCTCATGGAACAGGGGAAATTCACCCCTCCACTTT. It yields the protein CASSLSSWNRGNSPLHF.

The V call is TRBV6-5, the J call TRBJ2-4, with 10 bases fitting TRBD2. The CDR3 is made up of 14 amino acids. Germline assignment: CDR1 MNHEY and CDR2 SVGAGI. Trimming at V came to 7 bases and at J to 7 bases, leaving 7 bases not matched to a gene. The CDR3 loop reads CASILSGGRNIQYF. For the CDR3, the DNA is TGTGCCAGCATCCTTAGCGGGGGGAGGAACATTCAGTACTTC.

J is TRBJ2-2 and V is TRBV7-3; TRBD2 matches 7 bases. V lost 1 base and J lost 5; bases outside the gene matches: 10. This CDR3 spans 17 amino acids. Germline V gene lookup returns CDR1 SGHTA and CDR2 FQGTGA. CDR3 nucleotide sequence: TGTGCCAGCAGCTTAAGGGGGACTACCTATGGGACCGGGGAGCTGTTTTTT. Residues: CASSLRGTTYGTGELFF.

The chain recombines TRBV19 with TRBJ1-1; 10 nucleotides align to TRBD1. Trimming at V came to 4 bases and at J to 2 bases, leaving 1 base not matched to a gene. Germline V gives CDR1 LNHDA, CDR2 SQIVND (reference sequence). The CDR3 loop spans 14 amino acids. The CDR3: CASSRDRGNTEAFF. Here the CDR3 DNA reads TGTGCCAGTAGTAGGGACAGGGGAAACACTGAAGCTTTCTTT.

CDR3 loop: CASGPAVSYEQYF. CDR3 nucleotides: TGTGCCAGCGGGCCAGCGGTGTCCTACGAGCAGTACTTC. V and J are TRBV3-1 (or the pseudogene TRBV3-2) and TRBJ2-7, with D perhaps matching TRBD2 (5 bases). Germline lookup yields CDR1 LGHDT and CDR2 YNNKEL (reference sequence). Trimming shortened V by 8 bases and J by 1 base, and 12 bases separated the two germline ends. This CDR3 spans 13 amino acids.

This sequence joins TRBV4-1 and TRBJ1-3; tentatively, D is TRBD1 (6 bases). The CDR3 has 15 residues. Germline V gene data show CDR1 as MGHRA and CDR2 as YSYEKL. V was pared by 2 bases and J by 3 bases, with 11 bases between. CDR3 sequence: CASSQRGDGGNTIYF. The CDR3 DNA follows: TGCGCCAGCAGCCAAAGGGGGGACGGTGGAAACACCATATATTTT.

The rearrangement links TRBV29-1 to TRBJ2-6; no clear D. The germline V gene encodes CDR1 SQVTM and CDR2 ANQGSEA. V was trimmed by 2 bases and J by 2 bases, leaving 1 base between them. The CDR3 sequence is 12 residues long. DNA for the CDR3: TGCAGCGTTGAAACTGGGGCCAACGTCCTGACTTTC. The encoded protein is CSVETGANVLTF. The complete variable domain, with remaining parts taken from reference TRBV29-1 and TRBJ2-6, reads SAVISQKPSRDICQRGTSLTIQCQVDSQVTMMFWYRQQPGQSLTLIATANQGSEATYESGFVIDKFPISRPNLTFSTLTVSNMSPEDSSIYLCSVETGANVLTFGAGSRLTVL.

The CDR3 loop reads CASGLYPGQGFIGELFF. CDR3 nucleotide sequence: TGTGCTAGTGGTTTATACCCGGGACAGGGCTTCATCGGGGAGCTGTTTTTT. The gene calls are TRBV12-5 and TRBJ2-2, with TRBD1 matching 9 bases. The CDR3 consists of 17 residues. Trimming took 3 bases from V and 7 from J; bases not matched to a gene: 12. Germline CDR1 and CDR2: LGHNT and FRNRAP.